Listed below are T cell receptor beta chains from one sample, sequenced in a study of cytomegalovirus exposure and HLA in healthy donors. Data came from immunoSEQ multiplex PCR; TCRdb stores just in-frame clones and leaves some out. The sample holds approximately 150,000 clones, around 73% seen once. Sequencing was done on a sample of PBMCs. The source is a female donor in good health and CMV-seronegative. Both conserved end residues are part of each CDR3. A D gene is named only where the DNA matches it firmly. Expanded clones get a size class; other rows say once, few or many, or leave the size out.

>TRBV6-1|-|TRBD1|TRBJ2-1
CASSGQDYNEQFF
TGTGCCAGCTCCGGACAGGACTACAATGAGCAGTTCTTC
>TRBV6-5|few|-|TRBJ1-1
CASSYSGLNTEAFF
TGTGCCAGCAGTTACTCTGGCCTGAACACTGAAGCTTTCTTT
>TRBV5-4|-|TRBD2|TRBJ2-5
CASSSPLAGGVETQYF
TGTGCCAGCAGCTCCCCCCTTGCGGGAGGAGTAGAGACCCAGTACTTC
>TRBV6-1|-|-|TRBJ1-5
CASSERRQGRGPQHF
TGTGCCAGCAGTGAAAGGAGGCAAGGGAGGGGGCCCCAGCATTTT
>TRBV7-8|-|TRBD2|TRBJ2-7
CASSEPGLRWEQYF
TGTGCCAGCAGCGAACCGGGACTACGTTGGGAGCAGTACTTC
>TRBV27|-|TRBD2|TRBJ2-5
CASSWRGERGTQYF
TGTGCCAGCAGTTGGCGGGGGGAAAGGGGGACCCAGTACTTC
>TRBV7-3|few|TRBD1|TRBJ2-1
CASSSGGTGEQFF
TGTGCCAGCAGCTCAGGGGGCACCGGGGAGCAGTTCTTC
>TRBV28|few|-|TRBJ1-1
CASTLGNFLSGSQVHTEAFF
TGTGCCAGCACCCTGGGGAACTTCCTTTCAGGGTCGCAGGTGCACACTGAAGCTTTCTTT
>TRBV5-1|-|-|TRBJ1-1
CASSLSTDHTEAFF
TGCGCCAGCAGCTTATCGACAGACCACACTGAAGCTTTCTTT
>TRBV4-2|few|-|TRBJ1-1
CASSQEQGYEAFF
TGTGCCAGCAGCCAAGAACAGGGTTATGAAGCTTTCTTT
>TRBV12-5|-|TRBD1|TRBJ1-1
CASGLTRTGGALDTEAFF
TGTGCTAGTGGTTTGACCCGGACAGGGGGTGCGTTGGACACTGAAGCTTTCTTT
>TRBV5-8|-|-|TRBJ1-5
CASSLGSFVGQPQHF
TGTGCCAGCAGCTTGGGCTCGTTTGTTGGCCAGCCCCAGCATTTT
>TRBV7-9|-|TRBD1|TRBJ2-5
CASSFPGQLETQYF
TGTGCCAGCAGCTTCCCGGGACAGTTGGAGACCCAGTACTTC
>TRBV6-6|once|TRBD1|TRBJ2-7
CASSKGQGHYEQYF
TGTGCCAGCAGTAAAGGACAGGGGCACTACGAGCAGTACTTC
>TRBV5-1|-|-|TRBJ2-7
CASSLGLPGLGQQYF
TGCGCCAGCAGCCTCGGCCTGCCGGGACTGGGGCAGCAGTACTTC
>TRBV7-8|-|-|TRBJ2-5
CASSLGGWAGETQYF
TGTGCCAGCAGCTTAGGGGGATGGGCGGGGGAGACCCAGTACTTC
>TRBV19|-|TRBD1|TRBJ1-2
CASSPPRDSWTRGYTF
TGTGCCAGTAGTCCCCCAAGGGACAGTTGGACGCGTGGCTACACCTTC
>TRBV4-1|-|-|TRBJ1-5
CASSQDSTSQPQHF
TGCGCCAGCAGCCAAGACTCAACAAGTCAGCCCCAGCATTTT
>TRBV11-2|-|-|TRBJ1-1
CASTRRRVTTEAFF
TGTGCCAGCACCAGAAGGAGGGTGACCACTGAAGCTTTCTTT
>TRBV19|-|TRBD1|TRBJ2-3
CASSTGTGYTDTQYF
TGTGCCAGTAGTACCGGGACAGGGTATACAGATACGCAGTATTTT
>TRBV5-1|-|TRBD1|TRBJ1-2
CASSWGDRGRNGYPF
TGCGCCAGCAGCTGGGGCGACAGGGGGCGTAATGGCTACCCCTTC
>TRBV25-1|-|-|TRBJ2-7
CASSGWQGADEQYF
TGTGCCAGCAGTGGCTGGCAGGGTGCTGACGAGCAGTACTTC
>TRBV6-5|-|-|TRBJ2-7
CASSYGRGLGSYEQYF
TGTGCCAGCAGTTACGGGCGGGGTTTGGGCTCCTACGAGCAGTACTTC
>TRBV4-2|-|-|TRBJ1-5
CASSQTWDIDQPQHF
TGTGCCAGCAGCCAGACGTGGGACATTGATCAGCCCCAGCATTTT
>TRBV28|-|TRBD1|TRBJ1-5
CASSLGQGGQPQHF
TGTGCCAGCAGTTTAGGACAGGGCGGACAGCCCCAGCATTTT
>TRBV5-4|-|TRBD2|TRBJ2-3
CASSSRSGREPDTQYF
TGTGCCAGCAGCTCCCGCAGCGGGAGGGAGCCAGATACGCAGTATTTT
>TRBV15|-|TRBD1|TRBJ2-7
CATSRDRGQTYEQYF
TGTGCCACCAGCAGAGATAGGGGACAGACCTACGAGCAGTACTTC
>TRBV9|once|TRBD1|TRBJ1-2
CASSVAARAGGNGYTF
TGTGCCAGCAGCGTAGCGGCTCGAGCAGGGGGAAATGGCTACACCTTC
>TRBV27|-|-|TRBJ1-6
CASSLVPEIAPLHF
TGTGCCAGCAGCCTCGTCCCGGAGATAGCACCCCTCCACTTT
>TRBV5-1|-|-|TRBJ1-1
CASSFQGSTEAFF
TGCGCCAGCAGCTTCCAGGGGAGCACTGAAGCTTTCTTT
>TRBV7-9|-|-|TRBJ1-1
CASSPLLQENTEAFF
TGTGCCAGCAGCCCCTTATTACAGGAGAACACTGAAGCTTTCTTT
>TRBV7-9|-|-|TRBJ1-6
CASSPRGSSYNSPLHF
TGTGCCAGCAGCCCGAGGGGGAGTTCCTATAATTCACCCCTCCACTTT
>TRBV7-9|-|TRBD1|TRBJ2-5
CASSLTTTGQLETQYF
TGTGCCAGCAGCTTAACTACGACAGGGCAATTGGAGACCCAGTACTTC
>TRBV6-1|-|-|TRBJ1-6
CASSETQMSSYNSPLHF
TGTGCCAGCAGTGAGACACAGATGAGCTCCTATAATTCACCCCTCCACTTT
>TRBV10-3|-|TRBD1|TRBJ2-1
CAISEWSGQRYNEQFF
TGTGCCATCAGTGAGTGGTCGGGACAGAGATACAATGAGCAGTTCTTC
>TRBV7-7|-|-|TRBJ2-5
CASSLGGRLGETQYF
TGTGCCAGCAGCTTAGGGGGGAGACTAGGCGAGACCCAGTACTTC
>TRBV2|-|-|TRBJ2-3
CASRRDLPTDTQYF
TGTGCCAGCAGGAGGGACTTACCCACAGATACGCAGTATTTT
>TRBV19|once|-|TRBJ1-6
CASNTQGVLASPLHF
TGTGCCAGTAATACACAGGGTGTCCTGGCTTCACCCCTCCACTTT
>TRBV6-4|-|TRBD1|TRBJ1-5
CASSDSWDRGDDQPQHF
TGTGCCAGCAGTGACTCTTGGGACAGGGGAGACGATCAGCCCCAGCATTTT
>TRBV6-5|few|-|TRBJ1-3
CASRTRFAGNTIYF
TGTGCCAGCAGGACCAGGTTTGCGGGAAACACCATATATTTT
>TRBV6-5|-|-|TRBJ1-1
CASSRPGGNTEAFF
TGTGCCAGCAGCCGCCCCGGCGGGAACACTGAAGCTTTCTTT
>TRBV19|-|-|TRBJ1-5
CASSIAGQRYKGQPQHF
TGTGCCAGTAGTATCGCAGGGCAGAGGTACAAGGGTCAGCCCCAGCATTTT
>TRBV19|-|TRBD1|TRBJ2-2
CASRSGGRTGELFF
TGTGCCAGTAGATCAGGGGGCCGGACCGGGGAGCTGTTTTTT
>TRBV7-9|-|TRBD1|TRBJ1-4
CASSLGEDRGYNEKLFF
TGTGCCAGCAGCTTAGGGGAAGACAGGGGTTATAATGAAAAACTGTTTTTT
>TRBV10-3|once|-|TRBJ2-7
CAIRRGGEPYEQYF
TGTGCCATCAGGAGGGGGGGGGAGCCCTACGAGCAGTACTTC
>TRBV4-1|-|-|TRBJ1-6
CASSQPSLGPSGSPLHF
TGCGCCAGCAGCCAACCTTCGCTAGGCCCTAGCGGTTCACCCCTCCACTTT
>TRBV29-1|-|TRBD1|TRBJ2-7
CSVLRTGGREQYF
TGCAGCGTTCTCCGGACAGGGGGCCGGGAGCAGTACTTC
>TRBV18|-|-|TRBJ2-5
CASSLPTFQETQYF
TGTGCCAGCTCACTCCCTACCTTCCAAGAGACCCAGTACTTC
>TRBV7-7|-|TRBD1|TRBJ2-3
CASSLGQGRTDTQYF
TGTGCTAGCAGCTTGGGACAGGGGAGGACAGATACGCAGTATTTT
>TRBV28|-|-|TRBJ1-4
CASSLREQPNEKLFF
TGTGCCAGCAGTTTGAGAGAACAGCCTAATGAAAAACTGTTTTTT
>TRBV9|-|-|TRBJ2-1
CASSPGGNWQFF
TGTGCCAGCAGCCCAGGAGGCAATTGGCAGTTCTTC
>TRBV10-2|-|-|TRBJ1-5
CASSDLAQPQHF
TGCGCCAGCAGTGATCTAGCGCAGCCCCAGCATTTT
>TRBV6-6|-|TRBD1|TRBJ2-7
CASSRQGWHEQYF
TGTGCCAGCAGCCGACAGGGTTGGCACGAGCAGTACTTC